The 27 T cell receptor beta chains given below trace back to one sample, sequenced in a study of blood T cells in healthy people across ages (dated by TCRdb to 2013 to 2016). The library was produced with 5' RACE. Sequencing instrument: Illumina HiSeq 2500. A second PCR of roughly 7 to 12 cycles was run with a J-beta primer mix and a sample-barcoded 5' primer. Through fastp at Q25 and MiXCR, TCRdb rebuilt clones from the public reads, retaining in-frame beta chains. Here each entry gathers all rows of one CDR3 protein and keeps the most common genes and DNA. This sample is represented by 1.5 million to 2 million distinct CDR3 sequences; 28% of them were singletons. Of the sample, 6.5% to 8.5% is held by the ten largest clones. Sequenced sample: blood. The receptors here all came from a woman in her 30s in good health.

This chain joins TRBV7-9 and TRBJ1-2, with TRBD1 matching over 7 bases. Germline assignment: CDR1 SEHNR and CDR2 FQNEAQ (reference sequence). The CDR3 has 16 amino acids. Germline trimming cut 5 bases from V and 0 bases from J; bases unmatched to any gene: 9. CDR3: CASSPDRPTPNYGYTF. CDR3 in DNA: TGTGCCAGCAGCCCGGACAGGCCTACCCCTAACTATGGCTACACCTTC. The full variable domain, completed using reference TRBV7-9 and TRBJ1-2, is DTGVSQNPRHKITKRGQNVTFRCDPISEHNRLYWYRQTLGQGPEFLTYFQNEAQLEKSRLLSDRFSAERPKGSFSTLEIQRTEQGDSAMYLCASSPDRPTPNYGYTFGSGTRLTVV.

The chain combines TRBV20-1 with TRBJ2-7; 8 positions match TRBD2. The J call is doubtful: the DNA matches TRBJ2-5 better. CDR1 and CDR2 from the germline V gene are DFQATT and SNEGSKA (reference sequence). The CDR3 has 14 amino acids. CDR3 sequence reads: CSATYSGEVRTQYF. CDR3 bases: TGCAGTGCCACCTATAGCGGGGAAGTGAGGACCCAGTACTTC.

There are a few counts of this clonotype. Here the CDR3 reads CASTLRLTGVYQPQHF. In DNA form, the CDR3 reads TGTGCCAGCACCCTTAGGTTGACAGGAGTCTATCAGCCCCAGCATTTT. This chain joins TRBV28 and TRBJ1-5, with D possibly being TRBD1 (6 bases). CDR3 length equals 16 residues. Trimming left V 7 bases short and J 5 bases short, with 21 bases between. The V gene's germline CDR1 is MDHEN and CDR2 SYDVKM.

This clonotype was seen ten or more times. The chain has TRBV29-1 and TRBJ2-3; TRBD1 might be the D (6 bases). The CDR3 has 13 residues. In germline, CDR1 is SQVTM, CDR2 ANQGSEA. V lost 3 bases and J lost 5, with 12 bases in between. In DNA, the CDR3 is TGCAGCGTTGACGGCAGGGGCAGAGATACGCAGTATTTT. This codes for CSVDGRGRDTQYF.

This clonotype came up many times. J is TRBJ2-4 and V is TRBV4-1; 7 bases map to TRBD1. The CDR3 is 18 residues long. The V and J ends lost 4 bases and 0 bases, in that order; junction bases with no gene match: 12. CDR1 is MGHRA, CDR2 YSYEKL, per germline. The CDR3 sequence: CASSPLPWTGLAKNIQYF. For the CDR3, the DNA is TGCGCCAGCAGCCCCCTCCCATGGACAGGACTAGCCAAAAACATTCAGTACTTC.

J is TRBJ2-7 and V is TRBV12-3 or TRBV12-4, with D perhaps TRBD1 (5 bases). V lost 10 bases and J 1 base, leaving 14 bases between the germline ends. The CDR3 runs to 13 residues. CDR3 sequence (DNA): TGTGCCACCAGCAGGCAGGGATCCTACGAGCAGTACTTC. Translation: CATSRQGSYEQYF.

This chain links TRBV9 with TRBJ1-1; D uncertain. Germline lookup yields CDR1 SGDLS and CDR2 YYNGEE. The V and J ends lost 0 bases and 1 base respectively, with 10 bases between them. The CDR3 is 15 amino acids. The CDR3 spells CASSVDLGRNTEAFF. The CDR3 DNA reads as TGTGCCAGCAGCGTAGATCTAGGACGGAACACTGAAGCTTTCTTT.

This clonotype has a handful of counts. The genes are TRBV9 and TRBJ2-1; perhaps D is TRBD1 or TRBD2 (5 bases each). The CDR3 covers 14 residues. The V end was cut by 4 bases, the J end by 10 bases, with 18 bases between. Germline CDR1 is SGDLS and CDR2 is YYNGEE. CDR3 in amino acids: CASSPGDGLGEQFF. The CDR3 bases are TGTGCCAGCAGCCCCGGGGACGGGTTGGGAGAGCAGTTCTTC.

This clonotype appeared a few times. The chain has TRBV7-9 and TRBJ2-5; tentative D call: TRBD2 (6 bases). V lost 8 bases and J lost 7, with 17 bases in between. The CDR3 runs 13 residues. Germline CDR1 reads SEHNR; CDR2 reads FQNEAQ (reference sequence). The CDR3 DNA follows: TGTGCCAGCCGTAGGGTCGCGGAGGGGACCCAGTACTTC. It yields the protein CASRRVAEGTQYF.

The chain uses TRBV20-1 and TRBJ1-4; 8 bases are a match to TRBD1. CDR1 and CDR2 from the germline V gene are DFQATT and SNEGSKA (reference sequence). There are 13 residues in the CDR3. V was clipped by 5 bases and J by 8 bases; unmatched bases: 7. The CDR3 is CSAPDRGGEKLFF. The DNA for the CDR3 is TGCAGTGCTCCCGACAGGGGAGGCGAAAAACTGTTTTTT.

The chain uses TRBV29-1 and TRBJ2-1; D is unclear. Deletions cut 6 bases from V and 5 bases from J, with 8 bases between. CDR1 and CDR2 (germline): SQVTM, ANQGSEA. The CDR3 has 11 residues. This CDR3 reads CSVTTDNEQFF. The CDR3 DNA reads as TGCAGCGTGACGACTGACAATGAGCAGTTCTTC.

At least ten counts were recorded for this clonotype. J is TRBJ2-1 and V is TRBV20-1, with TRBD2 matching 11 bases. The V gene end was trimmed by 7 bases and the J gene end by 5 bases; junction bases not matched to a gene: 4. Germline V CDR1 and CDR2: DFQATT, SNEGSKA (reference sequence). The CDR3 consists of 13 residues. CDR3 DNA sequence: TGCAGTGTACCGGGACTAGCGGACAATGAGCAGTTCTTC. Protein: CSVPGLADNEQFF.

The chain couples TRBV28 to TRBJ2-7; tentatively, D is TRBD1 (6 bases). V lost 6 bases, J lost 0 bases, and 15 bases lay in between. Germline V gene sequence: CDR1 MDHEN, CDR2 SYDVKM. CDR3 size: 15 residues. CDR3 sequence: CASRAPGTTSYEQYF. The CDR3, as DNA: TGTGCCAGCAGGGCTCCCGGGACAACCTCCTACGAGCAGTACTTC.

The J gene is TRBJ1-2, the V gene TRBV21-1; no DNA check was done on the table's D call, TRBD1. TRBV21-1 is a listed pseudogene. The CDR3 has 17 amino acids. DNA of the CDR3: TGTGCCAGCAGCAAATCTAAGGGGGGATCGCCCCGCTATGGCTACACCTTC. Translating it yields CASSKSKGGSPRYGYTF.

V and J are TRBV18 and TRBJ2-2, with 7 bases that match TRBD2. The CDR3 runs 16 residues. Germline CDR1 KGHSH, CDR2 LQKENI. J lost 4 bases, V lost 3 bases, and 8 bases had no gene match. The CDR3 region is CASSPARTRSTGELFF. In DNA form, the CDR3 reads TGTGCCAGCTCACCCGCCCGGACTAGGAGCACCGGGGAGCTGTTTTTT.

The chain carries TRBV7-2 and TRBJ2-1; D is uncertain. The CDR3 sequence is 13 residues long. V lost 1 base, J lost 10 bases, and 11 bases lay in between. Germline CDR1 is SGHTA and CDR2 is FQGNSA. CDR3 protein: CASSLGPPGEQFF. CDR3 bases: TGTGCCAGCAGCTTAGGTCCCCCAGGCGAGCAGTTCTTC. Supplemented by reference TRBV7-2 and TRBJ2-1, the full variable domain reads GAGVSQSPSNKVTEKGKDVELRCDPISGHTALYWYRQSLGQGLEFLIYFQGNSAPDKSGLPSDRFSAERTGGSVSTLTIQRTQQEDSAVYLCASSLGPPGEQFFGPGTRLTVL.

This clonotype was counted a few times. The chain combines TRBV11-2 with TRBJ1-1; possible D gene TRBD1, 6 bases. The germline gives CDR1 SGHAT, CDR2 FQNNGV. V lost 2 bases, J lost 0 bases, and 16 bases lay in between. The CDR3 is 17 residues long. The CDR3 bases are TGTGCCAGCAGCTTACGGGACACTCGACCAATGAACACTGAAGCTTTCTTT. Translated, it gives CASSLRDTRPMNTEAFF. Full variable domain (rest looked up from reference TRBV11-2 and TRBJ1-1): EAGVAQSPRYKIIEKRQSVAFWCNPISGHATLYWYQQILGQGPKLLIQFQNNGVVDDSQLPKDRFSAERLKGVDSTLKIQPAKLEDSAVYLCASSLRDTRPMNTEAFFGQGTRLTVV.

V gene TRBV5-1 combines with J gene TRBJ2-7; D may be TRBD1 (5 bases). V lost 0 bases and J lost 1, with 11 bases in between. There are 15 residues in the CDR3. Germline CDR1 and CDR2: SGHRS and YFSETQ. CDR3 nucleotides: TGCGCCAGCAGCTTGGGACAGCTGGGTTCCTACGAGCAGTACTTC. Translated: CASSLGQLGSYEQYF.

The DNA of the CDR3 is TGTGCCAGCAGTTATGAGAATAGCGGGTCAGATACGCAGTATTTT. Residues: CASSYENSGSDTQYF. V is TRBV6-5 and J is TRBJ2-3; 7 bases fit TRBD2. The J segment lost 4 bases and the V segment lost 3 bases, leaving 7 bases of the junction unmatched. There are 15 residues in the CDR3. Looked up from germline, CDR1 is MNHEY and CDR2 is SVGAGI.

This clonotype came up many times. The rearrangement links TRBV5-1 to TRBJ2-7, with 7 nucleotides matching TRBD1. V was pared by 3 bases and J by 0 bases, with 6 bases of the junction left unmatched. In germline, CDR1 is SGHRS, CDR2 YFSETQ. The CDR3 extends over 15 amino acids. CDR3 coding DNA: TGCGCCAGCAGCTCTCGGACAGGACCCTCCTACGAGCAGTACTTC. Residues: CASSSRTGPSYEQYF.

The chain uses TRBV4-2 and TRBJ2-3, with TRBD2 identical over 9 bases. J was trimmed by 1 base and V by 4 bases; bases with no gene match: 3. The CDR3 length is 15 residues. The germline V gene encodes CDR1 LGHNA and CDR2 YNFKEQ. The CDR3 reads CASSRQRGGTDTQYF. The CDR3 DNA is TGTGCCAGCAGCCGGCAGCGGGGGGGCACAGATACGCAGTATTTT.

The chain uses TRBV20-1 and TRBJ2-3, with 12 bases matching TRBD2. J lost 6 bases, V lost 6 bases, and 13 bases had no gene match. CDR3 length: 16 residues. In germline, CDR1 is DFQATT, CDR2 SNEGSKA (reference sequence). The CDR3 region has the DNA TGCAGTGCAACGACTAGCGGGAGTATTATTTCGGATACGCAGTATTTT. Residues: CSATTSGSIISDTQYF.

This clonotype was recorded many times. The rearrangement links TRBV6-1 to TRBJ2-2, with 7 bases fitting TRBD1. Germline-derived CDR1 and CDR2 are MNHNS and SASEGT. This CDR3 has 15 residues. The V gene end was trimmed by 1 base and the J gene end by 4 bases; junction bases not matched to a gene: 3. The CDR3 region has the DNA TGTGCCAGCAGTGAAGAGGCAGGGGGCACCGGGGAGCTGTTTTTT. The encoded protein is CASSEEAGGTGELFF.

This clonotype was counted once. V is TRBV5-1 and J is TRBJ2-3; no reliable D call. Trimming removed 0 bases from V and 4 bases from J, with 12 bases in between. The CDR3 consists of 15 residues. Per germline, CDR1 SGHRS and CDR2 YFSETQ. The CDR3 bases are TGCGCCAGCAGCTTGGCTTTGGGGAATGCAGATACGCAGTATTTT. It encodes CASSLALGNADTQYF. Together with reference TRBV5-1 and TRBJ2-3, the CDR3 gives the full variable domain: KAGVTQTPRYLIKTRGQQVTLSCSPISGHRSVSWYQQTPGQGLQFLFEYFSETQRNKGNFPGRFSGRQFSNSRSEMNVSTLELGDSALYLCASSLALGNADTQYFGPGTRLTVL.

This clonotype was seen repeatedly, ten times or more. The chain recombines TRBV6-6 with TRBJ2-7, with 7 bases aligning to TRBD1. Germline CDR1 MNHNY, CDR2 SVGAGI (reference sequence). The CDR3 sequence is 12 residues long. Trimming took 5 bases from V and 5 from J; bases not matched to a gene: 3. CDR3: CASSKTGDEQYF. DNA for the CDR3: TGTGCCAGCAGTAAAACAGGGGACGAGCAGTACTTC.

This clonotype was seen ten or more times. The chain has TRBV24-1 and TRBJ2-7; possibly TRBD1 or TRBD2 for D (5 bases each). CDR1 KGHDR and CDR2 SFDVKD come from the germline V gene. The ends were cut back, 4 bases at V and 3 bases at J, with 6 bases in the middle. The CDR3 runs to 12 residues. The CDR3 region is CATSEGDYEQYF. The CDR3 coding sequence is TGTGCCACCAGTGAGGGGGACTACGAGCAGTACTTC.

The rearrangement uses TRBV7-9 and TRBJ2-5; no clear D. Looked up from germline, CDR1 is SEHNR and CDR2 is FQNEAQ (reference sequence). V was cut by 2 bases and J by 5 bases, with 12 bases left in between. CDR3 length equals 14 residues. The CDR3 reads CASSLLGAMETQYF. The CDR3 coding sequence is TGTGCCAGCAGCTTACTTGGTGCAATGGAGACCCAGTACTTC.